The 21 T cell receptor beta chains listed next were all sequenced from one sample in a study of blood T cell repertoires in COVID-19. Profiling relied on immunoSEQ multiplex PCR, and the TCRdb table lists in-frame clones only, not all of them. Seen here are about 220,000 clones, almost 85% observed once, and the top ten hold around 16%. Sequenced: PBMCs or T cells enriched from blood (not recorded which). These receptors were collected from a man aged 35 to 55 who had recovered from COVID-19.

The J gene is TRBJ1-1, the V gene TRBV19; the D is unclear. The ends were cut back, 3 bases at V and 4 bases at J, with 12 bases in the middle. Germline V gives CDR1 LNHDA, CDR2 SQIVND (reference sequence). The CDR3 is made up of 14 amino acids. The CDR3 coding sequence is TGTGCCAGTAGTATGAAGCTGAGAGGCACTGAAGCTTTCTTT. Translating it yields CASSMKLRGTEAFF. The full variable domain, completed using reference TRBV19 and TRBJ1-1, is DGGITQSPKYLFRKEGQNVTLSCEQNLNHDAMYWYRQDPGQGLRLIYYSQIVNDFQKGDIAEGYSVSREKKESFPLTVTSAQKNPTAFYLCASSMKLRGTEAFFGQGTRLTVV.

The V and J genes are TRBV19 and TRBJ1-5; perhaps TRBD1 as D (5 bases). With 6 bases removed from V and 0 bases from J, the gap between germline ends came to 9 bases. CDR1 and CDR2 (germline): LNHDA, SQIVND (reference sequence). The CDR3 runs 14 residues. The CDR3 here is CASRLRGSNQPQHF. The CDR3 DNA reads TGTGCCAGTAGATTAAGGGGTAGCAATCAGCCCCAGCATTTT.

The chain joins TRBV25-1 to TRBJ2-3, with 8 positions matching TRBD2. Per the germline V gene, CDR1 is MGHDK and CDR2 is SYGVNS. CDR3 length: 15 residues. J was trimmed by 1 base and V by 9 bases; bases with no gene match: 9. In DNA form, the CDR3 reads TGTGCCAGTGGACCCCGGGGGGGACGCACAGATACGCAGTATTTT. The encoded protein is CASGPRGGRTDTQYF. Full variable domain (outside the CDR3, taken from reference TRBV25-1 and TRBJ2-3): EADIYQTPRYLVIGTGKKITLECSQTMGHDKMYWYQQDPGMELHLIHYSYGVNSTEKGDLSSESTVSRIRTEHFPLTLESARPSHTSQYLCASGPRGGRTDTQYFGPGTRLTVL.

This clone was detected a few times. The CDR3 protein is CASSERPLAGREQFF. Written as DNA, the CDR3 is TGTGCCAGCAGTGAAAGGCCACTAGCCGGCAGAGAGCAGTTCTTC. The rearrangement joins TRBV2 to TRBJ2-1; a possible D gene is TRBD2 (6 bases). This CDR3 is built from 15 residues. The germline CDR1 and CDR2 sequences are SNHLY and FYNNEI. Trimming cost V 2 bases and J 10 bases, with 18 bases left between them.

This clone was detected a few times. The rearrangement links TRBV18 to TRBJ2-7; TRBD1 matches 8 bases. Germline CDR1 KGHSH, CDR2 LQKENI. V gave up 5 bases and J gave up 1 base; unmatched junction bases: 4. The CDR3 length is 14 residues. DNA of the CDR3: TGTGCCAGCTCAGGCGGACAGGGATCCTACGAGCAGTACTTC. Its translation: CASSGGQGSYEQYF.

This chain connects TRBV9 to TRBJ1-1, with a weak D call TRBD1 (5 bases). CDR1 and CDR2 from the germline V gene are SGDLS and YYNGEE. V was clipped by 0 bases and J by 4 bases, with 7 bases between them. The CDR3 runs 13 residues. CDR3 residues: CASSVAGRTEAFF. Here the CDR3 DNA reads TGTGCCAGCAGCGTAGCAGGGCGCACTGAAGCTTTCTTT. Full variable domain (outside the CDR3, taken from reference TRBV9 and TRBJ1-1): DSGVTQTPKHLITATGQRVTLRCSPRSGDLSVYWYQQSLDQGLQFLIQYYNGEERAKGNILERFSAQQFPDLHSELNLSSLELGDSALYFCASSVAGRTEAFFGQGTRLTVV.

In its sample, this clone was seen a few times. The chain joins TRBV30 to TRBJ2-7, with a possible D match to TRBD2 (5 bases). CDR1 and CDR2 (germline): GTSNPN, SVGIG (reference sequence). V lost 2 bases and J 4 bases, leaving 9 bases between the germline ends. This CDR3 region has 12 residues. CDR3 loop: CAWSKGVYEQYF. CDR3 DNA: TGTGCCTGGAGTAAGGGAGTTTACGAGCAGTACTTC.

The chain couples TRBV3-1 (or the pseudogene TRBV3-2) to TRBJ1-1; possible D gene TRBD1, 5 bases. Per germline, CDR1 LGHDT and CDR2 YNNKEL (reference sequence). Trimming took off 2 bases at V and 5 bases at J, with 6 bases between the two ends. The CDR3 extends over 12 amino acids. The CDR3 region is CASSQQGTEAFF. The CDR3 region has the DNA TGTGCCAGCAGCCAACAGGGAACTGAAGCTTTCTTT.

V usage is TRBV3-1 (or the pseudogene TRBV3-2) and J usage is TRBJ2-3, with D possibly TRBD2 on 5 matching bases. Germline V gene lookup returns CDR1 LGHDT and CDR2 YNNKEL (reference sequence). The V end lost 0 bases, the J end lost 4 bases, and 14 bases lay between the germline ends. The CDR3 totals 16 residues. The CDR3 sequence: CASSQDMVARPDTQYF. DNA for the CDR3: TGTGCCAGCAGCCAAGATATGGTAGCGCGCCCAGATACGCAGTATTTT.

The chain couples TRBV6-5 to TRBJ2-7; TRBD1 matches 7 bases. CDR1 is MNHEY and CDR2 is SVGAGI in the germline V gene. The CDR3 runs to 13 residues. The trim removed 6 bases at V and 1 base at J, leaving 3 bases unmatched. The CDR3 loop reads CASSLQGSYEQYF. In DNA form, the CDR3 reads TGTGCCAGCAGCTTACAGGGGTCCTACGAGCAGTACTTC.

V and J are TRBV19 and TRBJ1-1; 7 nucleotides line up with TRBD1. V dropped 8 bases and J dropped 4; count of bases not matched to a gene: 7. Looked up from germline, CDR1 is LNHDA and CDR2 is SQIVND (reference sequence). The length of the CDR3 is 13 residues. CDR3 amino acids: CASEGTAFTEAFF. CDR3 in DNA: TGTGCCAGTGAGGGGACAGCCTTCACTGAAGCTTTCTTT.

The sample holds a few counts of this clone. The chain recombines TRBV7-2 with TRBJ2-5; 9 nucleotides align to TRBD2. The CDR3 has 16 residues. Germline V gives CDR1 SGHTA, CDR2 FQGNSA. The J segment lost 2 bases and the V segment lost 2 bases, leaving 6 bases of the junction unmatched. CDR3 sequence: CASSLSVTSGQETQYF. In nucleotides, the CDR3 is TGTGCCAGCAGCTTATCAGTGACTAGCGGACAAGAGACCCAGTACTTC. The whole variable domain, filled in from reference TRBV7-2 and TRBJ2-5, reads GAGVSQSPSNKVTEKGKDVELRCDPISGHTALYWYRQSLGQGLEFLIYFQGNSAPDKSGLPSDRFSAERTGGSVSTLTIQRTQQEDSAVYLCASSLSVTSGQETQYFGPGTRLLVL.

This chain uses TRBV20-1 with TRBJ1-2; D ambiguous. V was pared by 3 bases and J by 4 bases, with 12 bases between. This CDR3 is 13 amino acids long. The germline gives CDR1 DFQATT, CDR2 SNEGSKA (reference sequence). The CDR3 sequence is CSASPGRFYGYTF. As DNA, the CDR3 is TGCAGTGCTAGTCCGGGGAGGTTCTATGGCTACACCTTC.

The rearrangement joins TRBV2 to TRBJ2-2, with TRBD2 matching 7 bases. This CDR3 spans 18 amino acids. Germline-derived CDR1 and CDR2 are SNHLY and FYNNEI. The V and J ends lost 5 bases and 7 bases, in that order; junction bases with no gene match: 19. CDR3 loop: CASSPLRVEKSGDGELFF. The CDR3 DNA sequence: TGTGCCAGCAGTCCTCTGAGGGTGGAGAAAAGCGGGGACGGGGAGCTGTTTTTT.

The CDR3 bases are TGTGCCAGCAGCACCGGGCCCGAGGAGGGCGAAAAACTGTTTTTT. Its translation: CASSTGPEEGEKLFF. V is TRBV9 and J is TRBJ1-4; D gene uncertain. The germline CDR1 and CDR2 sequences are SGDLS and YYNGEE. The CDR3 length is 15 residues. V dropped 4 bases and J dropped 8 bases, with 18 bases sitting between them.

This clone was observed a handful of times. The gene calls are TRBV7-2 and TRBJ1-2; 8 positions match TRBD1. The V and J ends lost 2 bases and 5 bases, in that order; junction bases with no gene match: 1. This CDR3 is 13 amino acids long. Germline assignment: CDR1 SGHTA and CDR2 FQGNSA. For the CDR3, the DNA is TGTGCCAGCAGCTTACAGGGGGCGTATGGCTACACCTTC. This codes for CASSLQGAYGYTF.

This clone is a singleton in its sample. The chain carries TRBV29-1 and TRBJ2-7, with 7 bases identical to TRBD1. J gave up 3 bases and V 2 bases, and 7 bases lay outside the gene matches. The CDR3 is 14 residues long. The germline CDR1 and CDR2 sequences are SQVTM and ANQGSEA. The CDR3 reads CSVENLGGNYEQYF. The CDR3 DNA reads as TGCAGCGTTGAAAACTTAGGGGGCAACTACGAGCAGTACTTC.

The chain combines TRBV6-5 with TRBJ2-7; possible D gene TRBD1, 6 bases. Per the germline V gene, CDR1 is MNHEY and CDR2 is SVGAGI. The CDR3 covers 12 residues. V lost 7 bases and J lost 2, with 9 bases in between. In DNA form, the CDR3 reads TGTGCCAGCATGACAGGTCCCTACGAGCAGTACTTC. It specifies CASMTGPYEQYF.

The V gene is TRBV5-1, the J gene TRBJ1-1; TRBD1 might be the D (6 bases). The V gene's germline CDR1 is SGHRS and CDR2 YFSETQ. Trimming left V 4 bases short and J 5 bases short, with 15 bases between. This CDR3 is 14 amino acids long. The CDR3 bases are TGCGCCAGCAGCCCCCGACAGGATGGGACTGAAGCTTTCTTT. Its translation is CASSPRQDGTEAFF.

V and J are TRBV2 and TRBJ1-2; TRBD1 matches at 8 bases. The germline V gene has CDR1 SNHLY and CDR2 FYNNEI. Trimming took 3 bases from V and 6 from J; bases not matched to a gene: 12. The CDR3 spans 16 residues. In DNA form, the CDR3 reads TGTGCCAGCAGTGACTCAGGGGGCGGGGGTTCTCATGGCTACACCTTC. It is translated as CASSDSGGGGSHGYTF. Full variable domain (outside the CDR3, taken from reference TRBV2 and TRBJ1-2): EPEVTQTPSHQVTQMGQEVILRCVPISNHLYFYWYRQILGQKVEFLVSFYNNEISEKSEIFDDQFSVERPDGSNFTLKIRSTKLEDSAMYFCASSDSGGGGSHGYTFGSGTRLTVV.

The chain combines TRBV5-1 with TRBJ2-5; D may be TRBD1 (5 bases). The CDR3 loop spans 15 amino acids. The V and J ends lost 4 bases and 0 bases respectively, with 13 bases between them. CDR1 and CDR2 (germline): SGHRS, YFSETQ. The CDR3 DNA follows: TGCGCCAGCAGCGGTGCAGGGATCCACCAAGAGACCCAGTACTTC. Protein sequence: CASSGAGIHQETQYF.